What follows describes a single TCR beta chain. The record originates from a study of blood T cells in healthy people across ages. Overall study context: Template-switching capture recovered about one barcoded beta molecule per two T cells.

The germline V and J ends were trimmed by 4 bases and 6 bases, with 16 bases remaining between them. The CDR3 extends over 14 amino acids. Germline CDR1 MNHEY, CDR2 SVGAGI. Primed by a sample-barcoded 5' primer and a J-beta primer mix, a second PCR proceeded for about 7 to 12 cycles. Each cDNA molecule was tagged by a template-switch adaptor that had 12 random nucleotides. Individual samples furnished no less than 2.5 million CDR3-containing paired-end reads apiece. In TCRdb, the 5' RACE reads were re-called with MiXCR into one record per CDR3 protein. The sample records about a million distinct CDR3 sequences, roughly 52% being singletons.

Input material: blood. The genes are TRBV6-5 and TRBJ2-7; the D gene could be TRBD1 or TRBD2 (6 bases each). The clonotype comes from a man in his thirties or forties in good health. DNA of the CDR3: TGTGCCAGCAGTTTAGGGGGGAGTGGTCGCGAGCAGTACTTC. This sequence encodes CASSLGGSGREQYF.